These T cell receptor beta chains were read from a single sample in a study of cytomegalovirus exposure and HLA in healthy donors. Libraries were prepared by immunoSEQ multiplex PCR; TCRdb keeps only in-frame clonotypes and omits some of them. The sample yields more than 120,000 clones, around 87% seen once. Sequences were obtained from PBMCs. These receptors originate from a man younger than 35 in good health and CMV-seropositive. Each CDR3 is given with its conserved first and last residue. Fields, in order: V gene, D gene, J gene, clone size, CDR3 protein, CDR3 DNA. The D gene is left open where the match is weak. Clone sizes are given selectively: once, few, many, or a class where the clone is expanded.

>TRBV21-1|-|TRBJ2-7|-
CARSGGPGEQYF
TGTGCCAGGTCAGGGGGCCCGGGGGAGCAGTACTTC
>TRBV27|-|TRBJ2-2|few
CASSLNGVATGELFF
TGTGCCAGCAGTTTAAATGGAGTAGCGACCGGGGAGCTGTTTTTT
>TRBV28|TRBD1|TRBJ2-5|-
CASRPWTGGQETQYF
TGTGCCAGCAGGCCCTGGACAGGTGGGCAAGAGACCCAGTACTTC
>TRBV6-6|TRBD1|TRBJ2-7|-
CASSYVTGTYEQYF
TGTGCCAGCAGTTACGTGACAGGGACCTACGAGCAGTACTTC
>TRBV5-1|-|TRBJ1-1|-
CASSLPQNTEAFF
TGCGCCAGCAGCTTGCCACAGAACACTGAAGCTTTCTTT
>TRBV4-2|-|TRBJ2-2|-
CASSQDMSAANTGELFF
TGTGCCAGCAGCCAAGATATGTCGGCGGCGAACACCGGGGAGCTGTTTTTT
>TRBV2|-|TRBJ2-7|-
CASSDPGFYEQYF
TGTGCCAGCAGTGATCCGGGATTCTACGAGCAGTACTTC
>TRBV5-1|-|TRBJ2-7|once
CASSFKTGEQYF
TGCGCCAGCAGCTTTAAGACGGGGGAGCAGTACTTC
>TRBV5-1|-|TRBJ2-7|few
CASSPRQGGHEQYF
TGCGCCAGCAGCCCTAGGCAGGGGGGTCACGAGCAGTACTTC
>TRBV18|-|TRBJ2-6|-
CASSPIRTVRPSGANVLTF
TGTGCCAGCTCACCGATCCGGACAGTACGACCCTCTGGGGCCAACGTCCTGACTTTC
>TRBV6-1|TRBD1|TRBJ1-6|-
CASDIGTANSPLHF
TGTGCCAGCGATATAGGGACAGCTAATTCACCCCTCCACTTT
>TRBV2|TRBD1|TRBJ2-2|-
CATSGQANTGELFF
TGTGCCACCTCTGGACAGGCTAACACCGGGGAGCTGTTTTTT
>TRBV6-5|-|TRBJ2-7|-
CASSYKYSSYEQYF
TGTGCCAGCAGTTACAAGTACAGTTCCTACGAGCAGTACTTC
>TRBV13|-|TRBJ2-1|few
CASSPPGGDSYNEQFF
TGTGCCAGCAGCCCTCCAGGCGGGGACTCCTACAATGAGCAGTTCTTC
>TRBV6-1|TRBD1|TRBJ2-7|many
CASSEDRGVNEQYF
TGTGCCAGCAGCGAGGACAGGGGCGTCAACGAGCAGTACTTC
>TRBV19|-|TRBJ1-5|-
CASRWSGQKNQPQHF
TGTGCCAGTAGGTGGTCTGGACAGAAAAATCAGCCCCAGCATTTT
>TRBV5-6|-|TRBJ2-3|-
CASSLIGREKPDTQYF
TGTGCCAGCAGCTTGATTGGCAGGGAAAAGCCAGATACGCAGTATTTT
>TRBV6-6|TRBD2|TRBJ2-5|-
CASQRGGEETQYF
TGTGCCAGCCAGCGGGGGGGCGAAGAGACCCAGTACTTC
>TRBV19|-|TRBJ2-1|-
CASLRGGNPLYNEQFF
TGTGCCAGCCTTAGGGGCGGGAATCCCCTATACAATGAGCAGTTCTTC
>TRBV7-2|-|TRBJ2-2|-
CASSFGRANTGELFF
TGTGCCAGCAGCTTTGGCAGGGCGAACACCGGGGAGCTGTTTTTT
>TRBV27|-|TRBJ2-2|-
CASSRQGLYTGELFF
TGTGCCAGCAGTCGGCAGGGCTTATACACCGGGGAGCTGTTTTTT
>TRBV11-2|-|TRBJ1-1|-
CASTILQAEAFF
TGTGCCAGCACCATATTACAGGCAGAAGCTTTCTTT
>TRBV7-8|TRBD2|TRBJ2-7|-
CASSVTSGIHYEQYF
TGTGCCAGCAGCGTGACTAGCGGGATCCACTACGAGCAGTACTTC
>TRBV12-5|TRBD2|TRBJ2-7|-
CASGLRMGLVLYEQYF
TGTGCTAGTGGACTGAGGATGGGACTAGTCCTCTACGAGCAGTACTTC
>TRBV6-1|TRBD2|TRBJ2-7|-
CASSTSGISREQYF
TGTGCCAGCTCAACTAGCGGAATCTCTAGGGAGCAGTACTTC
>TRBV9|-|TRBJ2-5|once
CASSVSPGMETQYF
TGTGCCAGCAGCGTAAGTCCGGGGATGGAGACCCAGTACTTC
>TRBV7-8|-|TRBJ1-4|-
CASSLGLQEKLFF
TGTGCCAGCAGCTTAGGACTACAGGAAAAACTGTTTTTT
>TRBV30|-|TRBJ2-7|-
CAWSEDNSYEQYF
TGTGCCTGGAGCGAAGACAACTCCTACGAGCAGTACTTC
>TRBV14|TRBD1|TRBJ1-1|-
CASSPLDRATEAFF
TGTGCCAGCAGCCCGCTCGACAGGGCCACTGAAGCTTTCTTT
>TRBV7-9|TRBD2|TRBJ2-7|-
CASSLKLAGPPYEQYF
TGTGCCAGCAGCTTAAAGCTAGCGGGACCACCCTACGAGCAGTACTTC
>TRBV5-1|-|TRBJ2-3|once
CASSLERGGGPRDTQYF
TGCGCCAGCAGCTTGGAGAGGGGCGGAGGGCCCCGAGATACGCAGTATTTT
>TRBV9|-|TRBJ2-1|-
CASSVDLQLYNEQFF
TGTGCCAGCAGCGTAGATCTACAGCTTTACAATGAGCAGTTCTTC
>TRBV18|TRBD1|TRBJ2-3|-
CASSPGQGADTQYF
TGTGCCAGCTCACCGGGACAGGGGGCAGATACGCAGTATTTT
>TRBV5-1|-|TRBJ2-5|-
CASKPGPQGQETQYF
TGCGCCAGCAAGCCCGGACCCCAGGGCCAAGAGACCCAGTACTTC
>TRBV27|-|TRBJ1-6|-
CASSLRPLGPGGISPLHF
TGTGCCAGCAGTTTACGTCCCTTGGGCCCCGGGGGGATTTCACCCCTCCACTTT
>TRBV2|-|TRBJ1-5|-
CASRQDFPYSNQPQHF
TGTGCCAGCAGACAGGATTTCCCTTATAGCAATCAGCCCCAGCATTTT
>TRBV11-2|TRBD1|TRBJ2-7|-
CASSTDRDEQYF
TGTGCCAGCAGCACGGACAGGGACGAGCAGTACTTC
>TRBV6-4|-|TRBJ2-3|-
CASSVRGGDTQYF
TGTGCCAGCAGCGTGCGGGGAGGAGATACGCAGTATTTT